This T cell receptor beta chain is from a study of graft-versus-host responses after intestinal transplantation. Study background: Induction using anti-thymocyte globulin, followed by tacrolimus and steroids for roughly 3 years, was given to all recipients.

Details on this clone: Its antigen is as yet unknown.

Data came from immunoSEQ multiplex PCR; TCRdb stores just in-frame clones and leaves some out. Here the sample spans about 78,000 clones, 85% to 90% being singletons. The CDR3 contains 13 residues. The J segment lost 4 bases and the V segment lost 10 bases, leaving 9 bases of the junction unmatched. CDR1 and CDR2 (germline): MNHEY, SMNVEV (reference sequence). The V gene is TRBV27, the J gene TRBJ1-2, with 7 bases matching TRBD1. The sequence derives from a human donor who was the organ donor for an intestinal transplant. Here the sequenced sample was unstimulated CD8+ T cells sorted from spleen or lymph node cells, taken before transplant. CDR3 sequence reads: CATGTADLYGYTF. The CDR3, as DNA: TGTGCCACCGGGACAGCGGACCTCTATGGCTACACCTTC.